This T cell receptor (beta chain) was recorded in a study of blood T cells in healthy people across ages. Whole-study findings and limits: Per million T cells, TCR beta diversity dropped about linearly as age rose.

There are 18 residues in the CDR3. Trimming cost V 2 bases and J 7 bases; bases outside gene matches: 14. Germline CDR1 is SGHTA and CDR2 is FQGNSA. As for this clonotype: Its antigen is not known.

Healthy Russian Caucasian donors spanned ages roughly 6 to 100 years. A second PCR of about 7 to 11 cycles used a sample-barcoded 5' primer and a J-beta primer mix. TCRdb re-analysed the 5' RACE reads in MiXCR, keeping a single row per CDR3 protein. The data hold 800,000 to 1,000,000 distinct CDR3 sequences, with 45% to 50% observed a single time. The V and J genes are TRBV7-2 and TRBJ2-1, with 10 bases lining up with TRBD2. The sequencing input was blood. This sequence originates from a man younger than 40 in good health. For the CDR3, the DNA is TGTGCCAGCAGCTTAAGCAGCGGGGGGGCGATCCTAAATAATGAGCAGTTCTTC. Protein product: CASSLSSGGAILNNEQFF.